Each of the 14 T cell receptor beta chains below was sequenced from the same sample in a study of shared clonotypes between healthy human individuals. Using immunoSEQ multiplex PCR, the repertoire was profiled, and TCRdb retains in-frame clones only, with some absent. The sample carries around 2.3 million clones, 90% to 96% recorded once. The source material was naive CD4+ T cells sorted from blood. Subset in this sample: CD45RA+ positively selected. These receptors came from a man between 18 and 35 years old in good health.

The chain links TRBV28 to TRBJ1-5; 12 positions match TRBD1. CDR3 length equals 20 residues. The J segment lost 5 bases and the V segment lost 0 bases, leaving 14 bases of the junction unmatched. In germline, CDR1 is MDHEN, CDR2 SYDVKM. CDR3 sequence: CASSLWLFGGQGAKYQPQHF. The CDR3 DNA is TGTGCCAGCAGTTTATGGCTATTTGGGGGACAGGGGGCAAAATATCAGCCCCAGCATTTT.

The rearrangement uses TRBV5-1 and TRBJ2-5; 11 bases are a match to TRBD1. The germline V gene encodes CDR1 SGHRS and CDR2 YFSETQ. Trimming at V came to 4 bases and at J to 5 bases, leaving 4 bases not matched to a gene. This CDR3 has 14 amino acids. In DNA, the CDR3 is TGCGCCAGCAGCGGACAGGGGGCTTGGGAGACCCAGTACTTC. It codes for CASSGQGAWETQYF.

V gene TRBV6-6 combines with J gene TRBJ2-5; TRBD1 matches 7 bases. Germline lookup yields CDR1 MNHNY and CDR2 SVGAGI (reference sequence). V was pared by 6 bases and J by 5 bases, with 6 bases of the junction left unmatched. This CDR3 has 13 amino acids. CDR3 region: CASRRQGGETQYF. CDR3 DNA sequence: TGTGCCAGCAGACGACAGGGCGGGGAGACCCAGTACTTC.

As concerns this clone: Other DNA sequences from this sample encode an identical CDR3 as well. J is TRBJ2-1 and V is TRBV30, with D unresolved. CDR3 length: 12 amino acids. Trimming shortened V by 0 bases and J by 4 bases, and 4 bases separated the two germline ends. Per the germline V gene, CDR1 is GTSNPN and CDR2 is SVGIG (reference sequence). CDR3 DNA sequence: TGTGCCTGGAGTGTACAGTACAATGAGCAGTTCTTC. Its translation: CAWSVQYNEQFF.

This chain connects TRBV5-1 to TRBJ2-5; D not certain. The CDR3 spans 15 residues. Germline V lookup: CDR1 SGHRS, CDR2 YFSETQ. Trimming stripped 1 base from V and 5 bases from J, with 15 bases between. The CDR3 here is CASSLLASPGETQYF. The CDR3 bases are TGCGCCAGCAGCTTGTTGGCTTCTCCTGGGGAGACCCAGTACTTC.

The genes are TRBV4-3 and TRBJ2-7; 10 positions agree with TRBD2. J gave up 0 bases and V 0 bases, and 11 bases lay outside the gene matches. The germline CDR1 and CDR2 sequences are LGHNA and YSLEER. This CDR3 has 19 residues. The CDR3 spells CASSQDLGSGRTRSYEQYF. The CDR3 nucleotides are TGCGCCAGCAGCCAAGATTTGGGTAGCGGGAGGACCCGCTCCTACGAGCAGTACTTC.

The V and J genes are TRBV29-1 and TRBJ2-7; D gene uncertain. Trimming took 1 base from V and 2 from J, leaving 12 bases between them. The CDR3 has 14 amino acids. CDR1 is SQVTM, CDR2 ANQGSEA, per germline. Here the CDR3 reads CSVEVRTATYEQYF. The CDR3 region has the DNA TGCAGCGTTGAAGTTAGGACGGCCACCTACGAGCAGTACTTC.

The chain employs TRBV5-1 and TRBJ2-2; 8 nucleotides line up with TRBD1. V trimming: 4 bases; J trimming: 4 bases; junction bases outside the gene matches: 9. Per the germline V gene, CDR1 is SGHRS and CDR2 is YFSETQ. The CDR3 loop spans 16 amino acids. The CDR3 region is CASSERPGGFTGELFF. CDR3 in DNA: TGCGCCAGCAGCGAACGTCCAGGGGGCTTCACCGGGGAGCTGTTTTTT.

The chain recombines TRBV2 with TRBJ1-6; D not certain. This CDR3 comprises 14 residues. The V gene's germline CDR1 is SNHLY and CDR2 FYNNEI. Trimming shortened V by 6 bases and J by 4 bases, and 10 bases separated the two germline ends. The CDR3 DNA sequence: TGTGCCAGCAGCCGCGAGGGTTATAATTCACCCCTCCACTTT. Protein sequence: CASSREGYNSPLHF.

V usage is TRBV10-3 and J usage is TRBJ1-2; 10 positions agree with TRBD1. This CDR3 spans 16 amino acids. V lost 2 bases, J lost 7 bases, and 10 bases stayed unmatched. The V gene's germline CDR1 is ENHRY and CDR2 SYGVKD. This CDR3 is CAISEGGQGGLFGYTF. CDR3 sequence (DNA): TGTGCCATCAGTGAGGGAGGACAGGGGGGATTGTTTGGCTACACCTTC.

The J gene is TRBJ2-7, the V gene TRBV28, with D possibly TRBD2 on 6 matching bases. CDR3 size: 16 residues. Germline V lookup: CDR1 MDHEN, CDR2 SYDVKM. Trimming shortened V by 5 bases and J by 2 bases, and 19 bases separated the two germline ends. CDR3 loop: CASSLPQWRATYEQYF. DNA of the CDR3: TGTGCCAGCAGTCTTCCCCAGTGGAGGGCCACCTACGAGCAGTACTTC.

This CDR3 reads CASSLLELAGGIYNEQFF. Written as DNA, the CDR3 is TGTGCCAGCAGCTTATTAGAACTAGCGGGAGGAATATACAATGAGCAGTTCTTC. V is TRBV7-6 and J is TRBJ2-1, with 12 bases matching TRBD2. The V gene end was trimmed by 2 bases and the J gene end by 4 bases; junction bases not matched to a gene: 9. CDR1 and CDR2 (germline): SGHVS, FNYEAQ. There are 18 residues in the CDR3.

The CDR3 loop is CASSESGRETQYF. In nucleotides, the CDR3 is TGTGCCAGCAGTGAATCCGGGAGGGAGACCCAGTACTTC. The chain uses TRBV25-1 and TRBJ2-5; 7 bases map to TRBD2. The CDR3 is 13 amino acids. In germline, CDR1 is MGHDK, CDR2 SYGVNS. The junction had 1 base not matched to a gene; V was cut back by 1 base and J by 5 bases.

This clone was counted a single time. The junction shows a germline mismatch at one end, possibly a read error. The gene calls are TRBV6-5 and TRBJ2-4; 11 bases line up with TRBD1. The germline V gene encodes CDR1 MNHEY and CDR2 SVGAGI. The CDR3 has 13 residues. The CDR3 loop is CASSSGTGGPQDF. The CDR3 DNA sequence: TGTGCCAGCAGTTCCGGGACAGGGGGGCCTCAGGACTTC.